This TCR beta chain was observed in a study of T cells in Graves' hyperthyroidism and ophthalmopathy. General study points: Blood shared most expanded thyroid clonotypes above 0.001.

The CDR3 runs 15 residues. Germline lookup yields CDR1 SGHRS and CDR2 YFSETQ. The ends lost 4 bases at V and 7 bases at J; junction bases unmatched: 5. RNA transcripts provided the source from which TCR beta CDR3 regions were amplified. The HTBI set primed first-round TCR CDR3 RT-PCR. TCRdb re-called the multiplex PCR reads with MiXCR, one entry per CDR3 protein. Of around 400,000 distinct CDR3 sequences listed, nearly 15% are singletons. Clinical symptoms, serum thyroxine and TRAb, thyroid ultrasound and orbital computed tomography were used for the diagnoses. The PBMCs were taken from roughly 9.3 ml of fresh peripheral blood. This clonotype was detected many times. Antigen: not known.

Input material: blood. The gene calls are TRBV5-1 and TRBJ2-1, with TRBD2 identical over 13 bases. The sequence came from a woman aged 60 to 75 with Graves' ophthalmopathy. CDR3 DNA sequence: TGCGCCAGCAGCGGGAGGACTAGCGGGAGTAATGAGCAGTTCTTC. Translation: CASSGRTSGSNEQFF.